This T cell receptor (beta chain) emerged from a study of OX40 agonist ivuxolimab in advanced cancers. Turning to the study itself: 30% to 40% of patients had received prior checkpoint inhibitor therapy.

Study results and caveats: Relative to CD4+ cells, CD8+ T cells on average had more expanded clones.

Of note for this clone: The antigen is unknown.

Profiling relied on immunoSEQ multiplex PCR, and the TCRdb table lists in-frame clones only, not all of them. This sample carries fewer than 55,000 clones, 81% of them seen once, and the ten largest clones take almost 6.5%. Patients with autoimmune history or systemic immunosuppression were excluded. Blood got drawn at baseline, again on cycle 4 day 1, and then on cycle 7 day 1. The material was CD4+ or CD8+ T cells sorted from blood, obtained in a trial of the OX40 agonist ivuxolimab. The TCR comes from an adult with an advanced solid tumor such as melanoma, head and neck, liver or kidney cancer.

Here the CDR3 DNA reads TGTGCCAGCAGCCCAGGAGAGGACACCGGGGAGCTGTTTTTT. Amino acid sequence: CASSPGEDTGELFF. The chain links TRBV4-2 to TRBJ2-2, with D uncertain. CDR3 length: 14 residues. V lost 4 bases and J 3 bases, leaving 9 bases between the germline ends. Looked up from germline, CDR1 is LGHNA and CDR2 is YNFKEQ.